This TCR beta chain was identified during a study of blood T cell repertoires in COVID-19. Per the study methods: Estimated nucleated cell counts came from reference gene primer amplification. Clones were read by immunoSEQ multiplex PCR, and TCRdb kept only the in-frame ones, dropping some. D and trimming come from the DNA, and the V and J calls and clone size come from that table. The table includes some 140,000 clones, around 84% detected once. The CDR3 loop spans 15 amino acids. Germline CDR1 reads LNHNV; CDR2 reads YYDKDF (reference sequence). Trimming stripped 0 bases from V and 6 bases from J, with 13 bases between. Participants were placed into cohorts based on the clinical history they reported.

The chain is built from TRBV15 and TRBJ2-3; a weak D match, TRBD2 (5 bases). The specimen sequenced was PBMCs or T cells enriched from blood (not recorded which). This sequence was found in a man in his forties with acute COVID-19. The CDR3: CATSRDSVGADTQYF. Written as DNA, the CDR3 is TGTGCCACCAGCAGAGATTCAGTGGGAGCGGATACGCAGTATTTT.